The sequence of this T cell receptor (beta chain) was determined in a study of T-cell memory formation after mild COVID-19 (dated by TCRdb to about 2021). In terms of the full investigation: TCR sequence clusters from the two donors were largely donor specific. In two donors, T-cell clones that expanded and contracted after mild COVID-19 were tracked by sequencing TCRalpha and TCRbeta repertoires over time. Two young, previously healthy adult volunteers, one female and one male, were included in the cohort.

Based on the germline V gene, the CDR1 and CDR2 sequences are WSHSY and SAAADI. There are 13 amino acids in the CDR3, from cysteine to phenylalanine inclusive. Here the CDR3 DNA is all that survives: 39 bases in frame from base 1. V gives up 8 bases and J gives up 7 bases, and the segment between their germline ends measures 17 bases. Data came from an Illumina NovaSeq 6000. TCRalpha and TCRbeta cDNA libraries were built by 5'RACE with constant-segment primers, adding sample barcodes and unique molecular identifiers. Trizol reagent was used to extract RNA from every sample. The libraries were amplified in two PCR steps, and the second step added a second sample barcode and Illumina TruSeq adapters. Sequencing of the libraries was done on an Illumina NovaSeq, producing 2 x 150 bp paired-end reads. In the authors' own workflow: Demultiplexing of reads and collapsing into UMI-guided consensus sequences were performed with migec v1.2.7. With mixcr v2.1.11, UMI consensuses were aligned to TRA and TRB V and J templates and assembled into clonotypes. A clonotype was counted as expanded or contracted only when both edgeR and NoisET called the clonotype significant, with the noise models trained on biological replicates. edgeR calls used a false discovery rate-adjusted p below 0.01 and a log2 fold-change threshold of 1. As an exploratory analysis of dynamics, max-normalized trajectories of the 1000 most abundant clonotypes were examined by PCA with hierarchical clustering. The CD4 or CD8 phenotype of responding clones was assigned using the separately sequenced CD4+ and CD8+ repertoires. TCRdb took the public reads, trimmed them with fastp at Q25, ran MiXCR for clone calling and kept in-frame beta chains. Identical CDR3 proteins give one entry, which carries the most common genes and DNA. TCRdb's processing, not the authors' own work, is the source of the V and J calls. The sample table contains 310,000 or so distinct CDR3 sequences; only one count was recorded for approximately 15% of them. About a fifth of the sample lies in the top ten.

The investigation overall reported the following: Clones that contracted from day 15 to 85 showed balanced CD4/CD8 phenotypes, whereas a second wave of clones that expanded from day 15 to 37 leaned towards CD4+. Contracting CD4+ clones were found mainly in CM and EM memory subsets, while CD8+ clones were enriched in EMRA. SARS-CoV-2 specificity of the second-wave clones peaking on day 37 was not confirmed. Only a couple of mild cases were covered in the study, and larger cohorts including severe cases with pre-infection samples were considered necessary. The detection of some responding clones in pre-infection memory suggests that pre-existing cross-reactive memory T cells joined the SARS-CoV-2 response.

Of note for this clonotype: The specificity of this receptor is unknown. No qualities accompany the bases; no much larger clone lies one base away.

PBMCs were isolated by Ficoll-Paque density gradient centrifugation. The clonotype originates from a man between 18 and 29 years old who had mild COVID-19 (a few samples of this study predate the infection). The sample titles of this study are shuffled in the database, so cell type and time point are left out; the donor was told from shared clones. Specimen: PBMCs or a T cell subset sorted from them (not recorded which). The sequence is built from TRBV10-2 and TRBJ1-2; the D gene is not confidently resolved. The CDR3 reads CASALGVLRGYTF. DNA sequence: TGCGCCAGCGCCCTTGGGGTCTTACGTGGCTACACCTTC.